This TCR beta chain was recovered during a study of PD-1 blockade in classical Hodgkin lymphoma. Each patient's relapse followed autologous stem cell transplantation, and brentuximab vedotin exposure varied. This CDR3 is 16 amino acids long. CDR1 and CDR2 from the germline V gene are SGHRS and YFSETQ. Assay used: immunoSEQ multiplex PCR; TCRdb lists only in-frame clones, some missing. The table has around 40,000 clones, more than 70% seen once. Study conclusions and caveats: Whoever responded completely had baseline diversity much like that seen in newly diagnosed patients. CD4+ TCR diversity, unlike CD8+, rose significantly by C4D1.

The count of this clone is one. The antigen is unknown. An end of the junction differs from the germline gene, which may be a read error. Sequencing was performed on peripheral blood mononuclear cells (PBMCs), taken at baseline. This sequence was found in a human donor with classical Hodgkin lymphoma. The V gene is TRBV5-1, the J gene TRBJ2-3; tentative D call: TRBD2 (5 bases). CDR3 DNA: TGCGCCAGCAAATCCCGGCCGGGGATCTCGGCAGATATGCAGTATTTT. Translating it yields CASKSRPGISADMQYF.